Sequencing of this T cell receptor delta chain was carried out in a study of gamma-delta chains in newborns, infants, children. Looking at the study overall: Polyclonal expansion of innate γδ T cells after birth follows microbial exposure.

TCRdb fed the reads into CATT to redo clone calling. The sample consists of some 5,000 delta-chain clones, less than 5% of them appearing once. Worth noting for this clone: A much larger clone is a single base away; this may be a read error. Other DNA sequences from this sample encode an identical CDR3 as well.

Germline V gene data show CDR1 as GEAIGNYY and CDR2 as EKD. The CDR3 length is 15 residues. V shed 3 bases, J shed 5 bases, and the junction held 7 bases outside the gene matches. V gene TRDV2 combines with J gene TRDJ2; 8 bases are a match to TRDD3. The sequenced sample consisted of blood. The receptor was isolated from a child who was a newborn, infant or young child, either healthy, febrile or measles-vaccinated (not recorded which). The CDR3 here is CACDPLLGVTAQLFF. CDR3 DNA sequence: TGTGCCTGTGACCCGTTACTGGGGGTCACAGCACAACTCTTCTTT.